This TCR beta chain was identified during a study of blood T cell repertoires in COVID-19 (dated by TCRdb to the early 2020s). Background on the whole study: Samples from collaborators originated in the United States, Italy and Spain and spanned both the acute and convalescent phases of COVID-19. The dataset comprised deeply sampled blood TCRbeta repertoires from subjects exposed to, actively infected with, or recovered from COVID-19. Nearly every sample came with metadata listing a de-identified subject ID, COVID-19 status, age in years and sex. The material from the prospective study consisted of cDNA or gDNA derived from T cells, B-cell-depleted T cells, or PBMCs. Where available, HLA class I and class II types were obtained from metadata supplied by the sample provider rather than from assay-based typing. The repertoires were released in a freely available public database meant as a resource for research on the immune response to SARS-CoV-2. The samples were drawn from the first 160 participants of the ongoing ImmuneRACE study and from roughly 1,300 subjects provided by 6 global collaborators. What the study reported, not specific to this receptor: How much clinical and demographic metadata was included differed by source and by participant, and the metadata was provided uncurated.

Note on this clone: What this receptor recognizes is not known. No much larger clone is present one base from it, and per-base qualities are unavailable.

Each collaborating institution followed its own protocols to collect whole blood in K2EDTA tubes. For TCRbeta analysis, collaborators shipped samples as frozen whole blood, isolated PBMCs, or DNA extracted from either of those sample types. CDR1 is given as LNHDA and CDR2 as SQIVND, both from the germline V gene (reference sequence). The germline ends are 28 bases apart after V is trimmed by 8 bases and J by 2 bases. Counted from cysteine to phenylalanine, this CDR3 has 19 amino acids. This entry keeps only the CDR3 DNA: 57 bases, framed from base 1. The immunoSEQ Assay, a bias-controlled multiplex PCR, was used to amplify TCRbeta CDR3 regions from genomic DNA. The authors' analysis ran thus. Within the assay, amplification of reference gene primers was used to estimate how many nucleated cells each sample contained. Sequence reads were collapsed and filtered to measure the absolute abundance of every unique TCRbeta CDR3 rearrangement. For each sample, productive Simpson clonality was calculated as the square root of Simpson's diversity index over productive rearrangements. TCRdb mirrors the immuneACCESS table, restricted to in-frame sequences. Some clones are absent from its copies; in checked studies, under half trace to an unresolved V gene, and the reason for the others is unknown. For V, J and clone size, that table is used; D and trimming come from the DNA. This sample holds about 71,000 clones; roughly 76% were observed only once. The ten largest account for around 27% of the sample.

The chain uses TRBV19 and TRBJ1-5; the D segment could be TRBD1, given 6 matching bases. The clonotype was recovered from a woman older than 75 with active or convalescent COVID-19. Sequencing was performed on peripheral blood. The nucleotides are TGTGCCAGTCGAACCGGGATACAGGGCAGGCTGGAGGGCAATCAGCCCCAGCATTTT. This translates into CASRTGIQGRLEGNQPQHF.